This TCR beta chain was sequenced during a study of blood T cell repertoires in COVID-19. This clone has a handful of counts. Assignment of participants to cohorts was predicated upon participant-reported clinical history. Per the original data handling: Amplification of reference gene primers was used by the study to estimate nucleated cell counts. The protocol was immunoSEQ multiplex PCR, while the TCRdb copy is restricted to in-frame clones and leaves out a portion. From that table come the V and J calls and clone size; the DNA was used to work out D and trimming. The sample carries 320,000 or so clones, 75% to 90% recorded once. Trimming stripped 5 bases from V and 5 bases from J, with 13 bases between. The CDR3 is 15 residues long. In germline, CDR1 is MNHEY, CDR2 SMNVEV (reference sequence).

The TCR was taken from a woman aged 30 to 39 who had been exposed to COVID-19. The sequenced sample was PBMCs or T cells enriched from blood (not recorded which). The chain uses TRBV27 and TRBJ1-6; perhaps TRBD1 as D (5 bases). CDR3 sequence (DNA): TGTGCCAGCAGTCCCACTACAGGAAATAATTCACCCCTCCACTTT. It codes for CASSPTTGNNSPLHF.